The clone carrying this T cell receptor (beta chain) turned up a few times. Under the authors' procedure: Estimation of nucleated cell counts relied on the amplification of reference gene primers. TCRdb's table, derived via immunoSEQ multiplex PCR, lists solely in-frame clones and lacks some. That table supplies the V and J calls and clone size; D and trimming were determined from the DNA. The sample has about 55,000 clones; around 86% are singletons. This sample was included in a study of blood T cell repertoires in COVID-19. Background on the study: Researchers got acute and convalescent COVID-19 samples from the United States, Italy and Spain. The analysed material was cDNA or gDNA that came from T cells, B-cell-depleted T cells, or PBMCs.

The CDR3 loop spans 18 amino acids. Germline CDR1 LNHDA, CDR2 SQIVND (reference sequence). Between the trimmed V and J ends, which lost 7 bases and 0 bases, there was a span of 22 bases. The J gene is TRBJ1-5, the V gene TRBV19; the D gene is possibly TRBD1 (6 bases). Sequenced material: peripheral blood. The clonotype comes from a man at least 80 years old with acute or convalescent COVID-19. The CDR3 spells CASTPRQDRIYSNQPQHF. CDR3 DNA sequence: TGTGCCAGTACCCCCAGACAGGACAGAATTTATAGCAATCAGCCCCAGCATTTT.